Listed here is a single TCR beta chain. This receptor's antigen is unknown. No quality values exist for individual bases; no much larger clone is one base distant. At one collaborating source in Seattle, patients were enrolled during active infection and were followed longitudinally through the course of disease. Collaborating institutions collected whole blood in K2EDTA tubes following their own protocols. For TCRbeta analysis, collaborators shipped samples in one of three forms: frozen whole blood, isolated PBMCs, or DNA extracted from either of those sample types. The germline V gene supplies CDR1 MGHRA and CDR2 YSYEKL. Trimmed from V: 4 bases; trimmed from J: 0 bases; junction bases lacking a gene match: 5. Its CDR3 holds 16 amino acids, cysteine through phenylalanine. CDR3 DNA is the only sequence kept; it has 48 bases, read in frame from the first base. The sample is drawn from a study of blood T cell repertoires in COVID-19 (dated by TCRdb to 2018 to 2021). In terms of the full investigation: Samples covering the acute and convalescent phases of COVID-19 were provided by collaborators in the United States, Italy and Spain. The prospective study material was composed of cDNA or gDNA derived from T cells, B-cell-depleted T cells, or PBMCs. Subjects who had been exposed to COVID-19, were actively infected with it, or had recovered from it provided the deeply sampled blood TCRbeta repertoires that made up the dataset. A freely available public database, intended as a resource for researchers studying the immune response to SARS-CoV-2, is where the repertoires were released. Samples were obtained from the ongoing ImmuneRACE study (first 160 participants) and from over 1,000 subjects provided by 6 global collaborators. Nearly every sample came with metadata listing a de-identified subject ID, COVID-19 status, age in years and sex. Where HLA class I and class II types were available, the types were taken from metadata supplied by the sample provider, not from assay-based typing.

TCRbeta CDR3 regions were amplified from genomic DNA by means of the immunoSEQ Assay, a bias-controlled multiplex PCR. In the authors' own workflow: Within the assay, amplification of reference gene primers was used to estimate how many nucleated cells each sample contained. To quantify the absolute abundance of each unique TCRbeta CDR3 rearrangement, sequence reads were collapsed and filtered. Productive Simpson clonality was computed per sample as the square root of Simpson's diversity index over productive rearrangements. In TCRdb, the immuneACCESS table is reduced to in-frame sequences with V and J assigned. These tables do not hold every clone; where another copy was compared, an unresolved V gene accounts for under half, and the others remain unexplained. The D gene and trimming were derived from the DNA, and the V and J assignments and clone size from that table. Here the sample has 150,000 to 200,000 clones; approximately 91% occur a single time. The ten largest clones represent roughly 4.5% of the sample.

What the research found in general, with its limitations: Clinical and demographic metadata were provided uncurated, with the amount varying by source and participant.

This sequence uses TRBV4-1 and TRBJ1-4, with TRBD1 matching 7 junction bases. This clonotype originated in a young man with COVID-19, enrolled during active disease. The sample consisted of peripheral blood. The sequenced DNA is TGCGCCAGCAGCCGCTCAGGGGGAGCAACTAATGAAAAACTGTTTTTT. Translated, it gives CASSRSGGATNEKLFF.